The clone carrying this T cell receptor (beta chain) has just a few counts. Antigen specificity is unknown. The CDR3 goes on 3 residues after the read ends, and that part is filled in from the germline J gene. The sample originates from a study of T cell clonality in common variable immunodeficiency. Study-level findings and limits: Patient heterogeneity in the CVID cohort limited correlations between repertoire features and clinical complications. Fewer deletions and N-nucleotide insertions were reportedly seen in common variable immunodeficiency TCR beta sequences.

The length of the CDR3 is 16 residues. J lost 5 bases, V lost 0 bases, and 7 bases had no gene match. The germline CDR1 and CDR2 sequences are SGHRS and YFSETQ. Only in-frame clones appear in the TCRdb table, and some are missing; sequencing was by immunoSEQ multiplex PCR. This sample carries some 42,000 clones, none of them present only once. The chain employs TRBV5-1 and TRBJ2-7; 11 bases fit TRBD2. The sample was peripheral blood mononuclear cells. The clonotype comes from a person aged 18 to 70 in good health. CDR3 sequence reads: CASSLDGSGRANEQYF. Incomplete CDR3 DNA: TGCGCCAGCAGCTTGGATGGTAGCGGGAGGGCCAACGAG.